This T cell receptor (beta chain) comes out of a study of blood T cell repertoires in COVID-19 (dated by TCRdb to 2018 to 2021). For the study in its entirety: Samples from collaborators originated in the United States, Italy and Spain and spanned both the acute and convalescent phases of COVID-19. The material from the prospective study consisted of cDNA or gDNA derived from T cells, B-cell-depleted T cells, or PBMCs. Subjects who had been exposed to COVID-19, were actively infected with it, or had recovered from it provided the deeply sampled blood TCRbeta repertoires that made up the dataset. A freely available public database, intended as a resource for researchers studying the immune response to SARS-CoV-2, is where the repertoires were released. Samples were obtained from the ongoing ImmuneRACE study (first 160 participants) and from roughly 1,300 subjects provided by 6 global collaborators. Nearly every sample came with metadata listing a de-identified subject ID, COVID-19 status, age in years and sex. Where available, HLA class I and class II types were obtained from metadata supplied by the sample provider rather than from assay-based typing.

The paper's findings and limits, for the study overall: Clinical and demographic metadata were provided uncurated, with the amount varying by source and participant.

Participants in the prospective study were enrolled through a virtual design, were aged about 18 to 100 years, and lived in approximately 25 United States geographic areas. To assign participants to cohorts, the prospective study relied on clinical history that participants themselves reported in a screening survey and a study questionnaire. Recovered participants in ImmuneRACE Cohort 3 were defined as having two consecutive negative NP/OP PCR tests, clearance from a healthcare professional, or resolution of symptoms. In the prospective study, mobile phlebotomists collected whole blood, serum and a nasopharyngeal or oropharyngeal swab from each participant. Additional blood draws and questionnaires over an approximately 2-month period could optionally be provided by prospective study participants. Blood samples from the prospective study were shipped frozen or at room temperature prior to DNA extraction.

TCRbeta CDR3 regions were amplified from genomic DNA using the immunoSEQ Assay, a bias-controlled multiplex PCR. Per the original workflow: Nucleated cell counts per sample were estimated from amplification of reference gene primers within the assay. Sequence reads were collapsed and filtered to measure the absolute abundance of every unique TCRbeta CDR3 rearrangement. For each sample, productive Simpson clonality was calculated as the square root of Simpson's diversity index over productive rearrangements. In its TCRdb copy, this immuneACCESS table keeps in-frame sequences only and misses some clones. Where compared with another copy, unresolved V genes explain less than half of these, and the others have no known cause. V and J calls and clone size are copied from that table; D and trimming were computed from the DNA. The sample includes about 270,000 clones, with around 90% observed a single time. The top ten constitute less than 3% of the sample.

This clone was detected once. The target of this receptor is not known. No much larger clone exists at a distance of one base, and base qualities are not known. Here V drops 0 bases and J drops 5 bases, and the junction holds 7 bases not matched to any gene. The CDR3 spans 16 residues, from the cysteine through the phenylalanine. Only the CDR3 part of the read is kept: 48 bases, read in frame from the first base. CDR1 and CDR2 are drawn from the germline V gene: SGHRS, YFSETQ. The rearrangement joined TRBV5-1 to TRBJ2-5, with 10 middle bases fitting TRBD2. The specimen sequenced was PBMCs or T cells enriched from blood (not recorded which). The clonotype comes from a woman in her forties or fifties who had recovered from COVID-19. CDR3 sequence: CASSLARLAGEETQYF. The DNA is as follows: TGCGCCAGCAGCTTGGCTCGGCTAGCGGGAGAGGAGACCCAGTACTTC.